One sample yielded the 7 T cell receptor beta chains listed below, sequenced in a study of blood T cell repertoires in COVID-19. Profiling relied on immunoSEQ multiplex PCR, and the TCRdb table lists in-frame clones only, not all of them. The data show 200,000 or so clones, with about 80% seen just once and 1.3% held by the top ten. The sample comprised PBMCs or T cells enriched from blood (not recorded which). The receptor source for this set is a woman aged 40 to 49 with acute COVID-19.

The V gene is TRBV7-9, the J gene TRBJ1-2, with a possible D match to TRBD1 (6 bases). Germline V gene sequence: CDR1 SEHNR, CDR2 FQNEAQ (reference sequence). The CDR3 is 14 amino acids. Trimming cost V 1 base and J 3 bases, with 9 bases left between them. CDR3 nucleotide sequence: TGTGCCAGCAGCTTAGGGACAGACGACTATGGCTACACCTTC. Translated: CASSLGTDDYGYTF. The full variable domain, with the rest looked up from reference TRBV7-9 and TRBJ1-2, is DTGVSQNPRHKITKRGQNVTFRCDPISEHNRLYWYRQTLGQGPEFLTYFQNEAQLEKSRLLSDRFSAERPKGSFSTLEIQRTEQGDSAMYLCASSLGTDDYGYTFGSGTRLTVV.

The chain is built from TRBV11-2 and TRBJ2-1, with TRBD1 matching 7 bases. V shed 5 bases, J shed 10 bases, and the junction held 14 bases outside the gene matches. Germline V gives CDR1 SGHAT, CDR2 FQNNGV. This CDR3 has 15 amino acids. The CDR3 coding sequence is TGTGCCAGCAGCGGACTCCGGACAGGTGTCGGGGAGCAGTTCTTC. Amino acid sequence: CASSGLRTGVGEQFF. Variable domain in full (rest from reference TRBV11-2 and TRBJ2-1): EAGVAQSPRYKIIEKRQSVAFWCNPISGHATLYWYQQILGQGPKLLIQFQNNGVVDDSQLPKDRFSAERLKGVDSTLKIQPAKLEDSAVYLCASSGLRTGVGEQFFGPGTRLTVL.

The genes are TRBV30 and TRBJ2-6; tentative D call: TRBD2 (5 bases). In germline, CDR1 is GTSNPN, CDR2 SVGIG (reference sequence). V lost 4 bases to trimming and J lost 0 bases, with 13 bases between them. The CDR3 runs 16 residues. CDR3 residues: CAWTGRGISGANVLTF. CDR3 nucleotide sequence: TGTGCCTGGACCGGCAGAGGGATCTCTGGGGCCAACGTCCTGACTTTC.

In DNA, the CDR3 is TGTGCCAGCAGCTCCTTCCTTACGCGGGACAGGGAAACTGAAGCTTTCTTT. The encoded protein is CASSSFLTRDRETEAFF. The chain recombines TRBV7-2 with TRBJ1-1; 9 nucleotides align to TRBD1. The junction had 14 bases not matched to a gene; V was cut back by 4 bases and J by 5 bases. The germline V gene has CDR1 SGHTA and CDR2 FQGNSA. The CDR3 consists of 17 residues.

As to this clone: At one of its ends the junction is not consistent with the germline gene, which may arise from a read error. The chain recombines TRBV7-2 with TRBJ2-7, with TRBD1 identical over 10 bases. The CDR3 is made up of 16 amino acids. Germline V gives CDR1 SGHTA, CDR2 FQGNSA. The CDR3, as DNA: TGTGCCAGCAGTCTTAACTCCCCGACAGGGGGCAAGGGATCCGGTTTC. This encodes CASSLNSPTGGKGSGF.

The J gene is TRBJ2-3, the V gene TRBV27; 11 bases align to TRBD2. Trimming took 6 bases from V and 6 from J; bases not matched to a gene: 2. This CDR3 is built from 13 residues. Germline V gene lookup returns CDR1 MNHEY and CDR2 SMNVEV (reference sequence). CDR3 nucleotides: TGTGCCAGCAGACTAGCGGGGGAGGATACGCAGTATTTT. It yields the protein CASRLAGEDTQYF.

This chain joins TRBV18 and TRBJ1-2; 12 bases map to TRBD1. Germline V gene data show CDR1 as KGHSH and CDR2 as LQKENI. V lost 3 bases and J lost 4; bases outside the gene matches: 9. The CDR3 runs to 17 residues. This CDR3 reads CASSPIPGQGASYGYTF. The CDR3 DNA sequence: TGTGCCAGCTCACCTATTCCGGGACAGGGGGCCAGCTATGGCTACACCTTC. The complete variable domain, with remaining parts taken from reference TRBV18 and TRBJ1-2, reads NAGVMQNPRHLVRRRGQEARLRCSPMKGHSHVYWYRQLPEEGLKFMVYLQKENIIDESGMPKERFSAEFPKEGPSILRIQQVVRGDSAAYFCASSPIPGQGASYGYTFGSGTRLTVV.